This paragraph reports one T cell receptor beta chain. Its target is not known. Under the authors' procedure: Junction-only immunoSEQ data arrived without quality scores, meaning filtering differed. Sequencing used immunoSEQ multiplex PCR; TCRdb keeps in-frame clones, though not all of them. That table gives V, J and clone size, and the DNA gave D and trimming. The sample records around 1,100,000 clones, around 77% being singletons. The data stem from a study of shared clonotypes between healthy human individuals. Findings and caveats of the study: Around 4.7% was the fraction of naive CD4 clonotypes found shared across a few donors.

The J segment lost 3 bases and the V segment lost 4 bases, leaving 9 bases of the junction unmatched. Germline V gene data show CDR1 as SGHNT and CDR2 as YYREEE (reference sequence). The CDR3 is made up of 15 amino acids. The sequence derives from a man aged 18 to 35 in good health. Some clones in this sample may be carry-over from other donors' samples. Sequenced material: memory CD4+ T cells from PBMCs. The subset denotes: CD45RA-negative fraction. The chain has TRBV5-4 and TRBJ2-7; TRBD1 aligns across 8 bases. This CDR3 is CASSVRQGNFYEQYF. The DNA of the CDR3 is TGTGCCAGCAGCGTTCGACAGGGGAACTTCTACGAGCAGTACTTC.